These T cell receptor beta chains were read from a single sample in a study of shared clonotypes between healthy human individuals. Only in-frame clones appear in the TCRdb table, and some are missing; sequencing was by immunoSEQ multiplex PCR. The sample lists about 2.2 million clones, around 93% seen once, with around 1.7% in the top ten. Source material: naive CD8+ T cells from PBMCs. These receptors were collected from a man between 18 and 29 years old in good health. Some clones in this sample may be carry-over from other donors' samples. Each CDR3 is given with its conserved first and last residue. The D gene is left open where the match is weak. Only part of the rows carry a size: once, few, many, or a class if the clone is expanded.

J | D | V | size | length | CDR3 | DNA
TRBJ2-6 | . | TRBV9 | . | 19 | CASSVTPGRPAAGANVLTF | TGTGCCAGCAGCGTTACCCCGGGACGCCCAGCCGCTGGGGCCAACGTCCTGACTTTC
TRBJ1-2 | . | TRBV18 | . | 14 | CASFPPGGQDGYTF | TGTGCCAGCTTCCCCCCCGGGGGGCAGGATGGCTACACCTTC
TRBJ2-3 | . | TRBV9 | . | 14 | CASGGLARPDTQYF | TGTGCCAGCGGAGGGCTAGCGCGACCAGATACGCAGTATTTT
TRBJ2-1 | TRBD2 | TRBV6-5 | . | 16 | CASSYGREGAYNEQFF | TGTGCCAGCAGTTACGGGCGGGAGGGTGCCTACAATGAGCAGTTCTTC
TRBJ2-7 | . | TRBV23-1 | once | 13 | CASRGQAANEQYF | TGCGCCAGCAGAGGGCAGGCCGCTAACGAGCAGTACTTC
TRBJ2-7 | . | TRBV6-5 | once | 14 | CASSPLALTYEQYF | TGTGCCAGCAGCCCCCTGGCCCTAACCTACGAGCAGTACTTC
TRBJ2-7 | TRBD2 | TRBV5-1 | . | 14 | CASRLAGGPYEQYF | TGCGCCAGCAGGCTAGCGGGAGGGCCCTACGAGCAGTACTTC
TRBJ2-5 | TRBD2 | TRBV11-2 | . | 16 | CASSFLLAGGQETQYF | TGTGCCAGCAGCTTTCTGCTAGCGGGAGGACAAGAGACCCAGTACTTC
TRBJ1-3 | TRBD1 | TRBV9 | . | 12 | CASQGDGNTIYF | TGTGCCAGCCAGGGGGATGGAAACACCATATATTTT
TRBJ2-3 | . | TRBV4-3 | . | 13 | CASSQVFTDTQYF | TGCGCCAGCAGCCAAGTCTTCACAGATACGCAGTATTTT